This is a list of T cell receptor beta chains from one sample in a study of identical twins. TCRdb re-analysed the 5' RACE reads in MiXCR, keeping a single row per CDR3 protein. Altogether about 810,000 distinct CDR3 sequences are present, around an eighth being singletons, with the ten largest covering about 1.5%. The same data also contributed to another study, on yellow fever vaccine responses in identical twins.

The sample taken for sequencing was PBMCs. The origin of the receptors is a young woman in good health. CDR3s include the opening cysteine and the closing phenylalanine or tryptophan. The D gene is left open where the match is weak. The size field is filled for only some rows; it gives once, few, many or a size class.

J,V,length,size,D,DNA,CDR3
TRBJ2-1,TRBV20-1,15,few,TRBD2,TGCAGTGCTAGAGCCCCACTAGCGGGGCTCAATGAGCAGTTCTTC,CSARAPLAGLNEQFF
TRBJ2-2,TRBV2,16,NA,TRBD2,TGTGCCAGCAGTTTCGGACTAGCGGGGGGGCCGTGGGAGCTGTTTTTT,CASSFGLAGGPWELFF
TRBJ2-3,TRBV4-2,17,few,TRBD2,TGTGCCAGCAGCCAGCCCGGCGGGGGGCCAAACACAGATACGCAGTATTTT,CASSQPGGGPNTDTQYF
TRBJ1-2,TRBV15,17,few,TRBD1,TGTGCCACCAGCAGAGATAACATACGGGACAGGGAGGATGGCTACACCTTC,CATSRDNIRDREDGYTF
TRBJ2-3,TRBV10-3,15,NA,NA,TGTGCCACCGCGGGACCACTGCCTAGCACAGATACGCAGTATTTT,CATAGPLPSTDTQYF
TRBJ2-7,TRBV6-1,15,few,TRBD1,TGTGCCAGCAGTACCACCGGGACAGGGGTGTCGGGGCAGTACTTC,CASSTTGTGVSGQYF
TRBJ1-5,TRBV20-1,15,NA,NA,TGCAGTGCTAGAGTGGGGGGGCCTAGCAATCAGCCCCAGCATTTT,CSARVGGPSNQPQHF
TRBJ2-3,TRBV25-1,16,few,TRBD2,TGTGCCAGCACTATGACTAGCGGGAGGGTGACAGATACGCAGTATTTT,CASTMTSGRVTDTQYF
TRBJ2-1,TRBV28,13,few,NA,TGTGCCAGCAGTTGGGGACCCCTCAATGAGCAGTTCTTC,CASSWGPLNEQFF
TRBJ2-7,TRBV15,15,NA,TRBD2,TGTGCCACCAGCAGAGATGCGGCGGGAGCGCACGAGCAGTACTTC,CATSRDAAGAHEQYF
TRBJ1-2,TRBV11-2,15,many,NA,TGTGCCAGCAGCAGACCGGGCAGGGACTCCTATGGCTACACCTTC,CASSRPGRDSYGYTF
TRBJ1-2,TRBV29-1,11,many,NA,TGCAGCGACGAGGCGGAGGGTGGCTACACCTTC,CSDEAEGGYTF
TRBJ2-1,TRBV20-1,15,many,TRBD2,TGCAGTGCTACCGGGACTAGCGGATCCTACAATGAGCAGTTCTTC,CSATGTSGSYNEQFF
TRBJ2-1,TRBV19,15,few,TRBD2,TGTGCCAGTAGTATCCCTAGCGGGATAGTCAATGAGCAGTTCTTC,CASSIPSGIVNEQFF
TRBJ2-5,TRBV5-1,13,many,TRBD1,TGCGCCAGCAAAGGGACAGCTCAAGAGACCCAGTACTTC,CASKGTAQETQYF
TRBJ1-1,TRBV10-3,14,few,NA,TGTGCCATCAGTGTCGGCGTCGGGAACACTGAAGCTTTCTTT,CAISVGVGNTEAFF
TRBJ1-5,TRBV6-1,19,NA,NA,TGTGCCAGCAGAGCAAGGGGTGCGTCGTTCAATAGCGGCAATCAGCCCCAGCATTTT,CASRARGASFNSGNQPQHF
TRBJ2-5,TRBV19,14,few,NA,TGTGCCAGTAGTATGATGGGGATGCAAGAGACCCAGTACTTC,CASSMMGMQETQYF
TRBJ2-6,TRBV7-6,16,NA,NA,TGTGCCAGCAGCTTATTTTCCCCATATGGGGCCAACGTCCTGACTTTC,CASSLFSPYGANVLTF
TRBJ2-2,TRBV6-5,13,NA,NA,TGTGCCAGCAGTTACGACGAGCCCGGGGAGCTGTTTTTT,CASSYDEPGELFF
TRBJ2-2,TRBV12-3/TRBV12-4,15,few,NA,TGTGCCAGCAGCCCCAGGGGCGCGGGCACCGGGGAGCTGTTTTTT,CASSPRGAGTGELFF
TRBJ2-1,TRBV2,16,few,TRBD2,TGTGCCAGCAGTGAAGGAACGGGAGGGACCTACAATGAGCAGTTCTTC,CASSEGTGGTYNEQFF
TRBJ2-3,TRBV3-1,16,NA,NA,TGTGCCAGCAGCCAAAGGAGTCGGAGTAGCACAGATACGCAGTATTTT,CASSQRSRSSTDTQYF
TRBJ2-1,TRBV12-3/TRBV12-4,16,many,NA,TGTGCCAGCTCATCGACAGGGAGGGGATCCTACAATGAGCAGTTCTTC,CASSSTGRGSYNEQFF
TRBJ2-1,TRBV5-1,13,NA,NA,TGCGCCAGCAGCCCCCCTACGACAGGCCTGCAGTTCTTC,CASSPPTTGLQFF
TRBJ2-2,TRBV4-1,11,many,NA,TGCGCCAGCAGCCGAGACGGGGAGCTGTTTTTT,CASSRDGELFF
TRBJ2-2,TRBV12-3/TRBV12-4,17,NA,TRBD2,TGTGCCAGCAGTTTGGCCCCCCGGGACTACTACACCGGGGAGCTGTTTTTT,CASSLAPRDYYTGELFF
TRBJ2-7,TRBV10-3,15,NA,TRBD2,TGTGCCATCAGTGACCCGGCTAGCGGAACCTACGAGCAGTACTTC,CAISDPASGTYEQYF
TRBJ2-1,TRBV12-3/TRBV12-4,17,few,TRBD2,TGTGCCAGCAGTTTCCCACTACTAGCGGGGGGGGTCAATGAGCAGTTCTTC,CASSFPLLAGGVNEQFF
TRBJ2-2,TRBV10-3,16,few,TRBD2,TGTGCCATCAGTGCGACTAGCGGGGCGAACGGTGGGGAGCTGTTTTTT,CAISATSGANGGELFF
TRBJ2-7,TRBV3-1,20,few,TRBD2,TGTGCCAGCAGCCAAGAACTGGGACTAGCGGGAGCTCGCAGCTCCTACGAGCAGTACTTC,CASSQELGLAGARSSYEQYF
TRBJ2-2,TRBV5-1,15,NA,NA,TGCGCCAGCAGCTTGGGTAACGGGAACACCGGGGAGCTGTTTTTT,CASSLGNGNTGELFF
TRBJ1-5,TRBV27,15,few,NA,TGTGCCAGCAGTTTATTGGCCAGTTCAAGTCAGCCCCAGCATTTT,CASSLLASSSQPQHF
TRBJ2-7,TRBV15,15,NA,NA,TGTGCCACCAGCAGAGACCGGACAGTTGCCTACGAGCAGTACTTC,CATSRDRTVAYEQYF
TRBJ2-3,TRBV6-2/TRBV6-3,15,few,TRBD2,TGTGCCAGCAGGAGACTAGCGGCCAGCACAGATACGCAGTATTTT,CASRRLAASTDTQYF